The rows below give T cell receptor beta chains drawn from one sample of a study of identical twins. TCRdb ran MiXCR on the 5' RACE reads and lists one entry per CDR3 protein. Here the sample spans 1.5 million to 2 million distinct CDR3 sequences, roughly a third being singletons. Material: cord blood. Receptors were obtained from a newborn girl in good health. Each CDR3 is given with its conserved first and last residue. Fields, in order: V gene, D gene, clone size, J gene, CDR3 DNA, CDR3 protein. The D gene is left open where the match is weak. Clone size is shown for a subset of rows, as once, few, many or a class of expanded clone.

TRBV13	TRBD2	NA	TRBJ2-7	TGTGCCAGCAGCTTGAGACGGGAGGTGGAGGGCGAGCAGTACTTC	CASSLRREVEGEQYF
TRBV6-5	NA	few	TRBJ1-1	TGTGCCAGCAGTTACCGGTCGCAACAGGGTATGAACACTGAAGCTTTCTTT	CASSYRSQQGMNTEAFF
TRBV5-6	NA	NA	TRBJ1-1	TGTGCCAGCAGCGGTATTATCAGGAACACTGAAGCTTTCTTT	CASSGIIRNTEAFF
TRBV4-2	TRBD2	NA	TRBJ2-7	TGTGCCAGCAGCCATCCCCACAGCGGGGCCCCCCCTCTGGGCGAGCAGTACTTC	CASSHPHSGAPPLGEQYF
TRBV5-1	NA	few	TRBJ2-5	TGCGCCAGCAGCCAGAAAGGGGACCAAGAGACCCAGTACTTC	CASSQKGDQETQYF
TRBV6-6	NA	NA	TRBJ1-2	TGTGCCAGCAGTTACGGTGGTGTTTGGACCTATGGCTACACCTTC	CASSYGGVWTYGYTF
TRBV13	TRBD2	few	TRBJ2-7	TGTGCCAGCAGCTTACCCGGGACTAGCGGCTCCTACGAGCAGTACTTC	CASSLPGTSGSYEQYF
TRBV6-2/TRBV6-3	NA	once	TRBJ2-7	TGTGCCAGCAGTCGGAGAACTAGCAATGAGCAGTACTTC	CASSRRTSNEQYF
TRBV6-1	NA	few	TRBJ2-3	TGTGCCAGCAGTGAATGGAGGGGGCGGGGAGATACGCAGTATTTT	CASSEWRGRGDTQYF
TRBV10-3	TRBD2	few	TRBJ2-7	TGTGCCATCAGTCTCACTAGCGGGGGGTCCTACGAGCAGTACTTC	CAISLTSGGSYEQYF
TRBV20-1	NA	NA	TRBJ2-5	TGCAGTGCTAGAAACATCCGTACCCAGTACTTC	CSARNIRTQYF
TRBV2	TRBD2	NA	TRBJ2-5	TGTGCCAGCAGTACTAGCGGGAGGTCAGTTGAGCAGTACTTC	CASSTSGRSVEQYF
TRBV29-1	NA	once	TRBJ2-3	TGCAGCGTTGTAATCCAGCGGGCAGGGGATACGCAGTATTTT	CSVVIQRAGDTQYF
TRBV3-1	TRBD1	few	TRBJ2-1	TGTGCCAGCAGCCTACTTACAGGGGGCCGGAGGCATGAGCAGTTCTTC	CASSLLTGGRRHEQFF
TRBV20-1	TRBD1	NA	TRBJ1-5	TGCAGTGCTCCCGGACAGGGATTAAATCAGCCCCAGCATTTT	CSAPGQGLNQPQHF
TRBV10-3	NA	many	TRBJ1-2	TGTGCCATCAGCGCAGGGAGCTATGGCTACACCTTC	CAISAGSYGYTF
TRBV5-1	NA	NA	TRBJ2-7	TGCGCCAGCAGCGTAAAACGGGGGGCGATGAACGAGCAGTACTTC	CASSVKRGAMNEQYF
TRBV21-1	NA	few	TRBJ2-1	TGTGCCAGCAGCAAATATCCTAGCGGGGGCCGTACCTACAATGAGCAGTTCTTC	CASSKYPSGGRTYNEQFF
TRBV28	TRBD1	NA	TRBJ2-1	TGTGCCAGCAGTTTGCTCGGGACAGGGGCCGGCAATGAGCAGTTCTTC	CASSLLGTGAGNEQFF
TRBV27	TRBD1	NA	TRBJ1-6	TGTGCCAGCAGGACACAGGGGAGGAATTCACCCCTCCACTTT	CASRTQGRNSPLHF
TRBV9	TRBD1	many	TRBJ1-2	TGTGCCAGCAGCACACAGGGGGGCTATGGCTACACCTTC	CASSTQGGYGYTF